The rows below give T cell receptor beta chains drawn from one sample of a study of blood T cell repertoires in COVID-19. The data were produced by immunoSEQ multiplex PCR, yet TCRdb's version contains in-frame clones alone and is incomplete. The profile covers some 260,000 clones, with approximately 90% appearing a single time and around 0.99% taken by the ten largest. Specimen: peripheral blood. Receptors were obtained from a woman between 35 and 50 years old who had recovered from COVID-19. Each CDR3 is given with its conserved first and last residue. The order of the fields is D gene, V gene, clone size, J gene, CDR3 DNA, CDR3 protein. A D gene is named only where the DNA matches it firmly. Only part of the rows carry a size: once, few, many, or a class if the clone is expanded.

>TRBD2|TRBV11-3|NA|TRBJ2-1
TGTGCCAGCAGCACTACTAGCGGGAGTGAGCAGTTCTTC
CASSTTSGSEQFF
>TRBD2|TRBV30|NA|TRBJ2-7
TGTGCCTGGAGTGTAGGGGCGGGAGCGGGTGTGGGGGAGCAGTACTTC
CAWSVGAGAGVGEQYF
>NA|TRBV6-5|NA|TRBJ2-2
TGTGCCAGCAGGACAGCTGCGGCTACCACCGGGGAGCTGTTTTTT
CASRTAAATTGELFF
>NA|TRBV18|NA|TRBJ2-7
TGTGCCAGCTCACAGGGGGCTAGCGACTACGAGCAGTACTTC
CASSQGASDYEQYF
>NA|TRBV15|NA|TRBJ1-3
TGTGCCACCAGCAGAGGGACAGCAGGGGGAAACACCATATATTTT
CATSRGTAGGNTIYF
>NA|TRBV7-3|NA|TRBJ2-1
TGTGCCAGCAGCGTAAACAGCCTGGGGGGGCAGTTCTTC
CASSVNSLGGQFF
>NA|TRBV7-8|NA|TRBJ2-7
TGTGCCAGCAGCTTAGGCCTATACGATACCCCCAGGGAGCAGTACTTC
CASSLGLYDTPREQYF
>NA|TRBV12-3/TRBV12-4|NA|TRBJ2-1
TGTGCCAGCAGTTTTGGCCGGGTCTATGAGCAGTTCTTC
CASSFGRVYEQFF
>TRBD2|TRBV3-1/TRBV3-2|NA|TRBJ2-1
TGTGCCAGCAGCCCCGGGACTAGCGGGAGCTGGCCCTACAATGAGCAGTTCTTC
CASSPGTSGSWPYNEQFF
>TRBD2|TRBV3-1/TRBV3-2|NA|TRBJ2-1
TGTGCCAGCAGCCCCGAACAACCTAGCGGCTACAATGAGCAGTTCTTC
CASSPEQPSGYNEQFF
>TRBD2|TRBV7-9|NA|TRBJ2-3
TGTGCCAGCAGCTTCCTAGCGGGTAGGGTAGATACGCAGTATTTT
CASSFLAGRVDTQYF
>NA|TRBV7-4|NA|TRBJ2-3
TGTGCCAGCAGCCCCGAGTATAACGCCACAGATACGCAGTATTTT
CASSPEYNATDTQYF
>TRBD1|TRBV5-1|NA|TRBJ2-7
TGCGCCAGCAGCTCCCAGGGGGCGCGGGGTTACGAGCAGTACTTC
CASSSQGARGYEQYF
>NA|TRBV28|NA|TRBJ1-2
TGTGCCAGCAGCCCCGGGGGGGCTGGCTATGGCTACACCTTC
CASSPGGAGYGYTF
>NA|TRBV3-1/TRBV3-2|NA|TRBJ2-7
TGTGCCAGCAGCCGAGGGACACAGCAGTACTTC
CASSRGTQQYF
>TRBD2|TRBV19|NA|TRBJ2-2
TGTGCCAGTAGTATAGGCCCGGGACTAGCGGGATGGTCGGGGGAGCTGTTTTTT
CASSIGPGLAGWSGELFF
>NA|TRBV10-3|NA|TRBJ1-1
TGTGCCATCAGTGTCGGGAACACTGAAGCTTTCTTT
CAISVGNTEAFF
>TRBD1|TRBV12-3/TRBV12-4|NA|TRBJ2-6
TGTGCCAGCAGTTTAGGGACAGGTGGCGTCCTGACTTTC
CASSLGTGGVLTF
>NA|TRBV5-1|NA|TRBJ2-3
TGCGCCAGCAGCTTGGCTAGCCCAGATACGCAGTATTTT
CASSLASPDTQYF
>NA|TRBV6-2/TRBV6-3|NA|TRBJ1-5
TGTGCCAGCAGTAGGACACCTAATCAGCCCCAGCATTTT
CASSRTPNQPQHF
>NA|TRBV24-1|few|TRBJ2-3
TGTGCCACCAGTGCAAGCACAGATACGCAGTATTTT
CATSASTDTQYF
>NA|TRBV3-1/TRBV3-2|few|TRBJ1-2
TGTGCCAGCAGCCACCCGGTGGGCAGCTCCTATGGCTACACCTTC
CASSHPVGSSYGYTF
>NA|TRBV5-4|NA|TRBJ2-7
TGTGCCAGCAGCTTTGGCAGTTCCTACGAGCAGTACTTC
CASSFGSSYEQYF
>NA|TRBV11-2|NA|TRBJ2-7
TGTGCCAGCAGCCTAACGCTGACCCGGGGGGCCCACGAGCAGTACTTC
CASSLTLTRGAHEQYF
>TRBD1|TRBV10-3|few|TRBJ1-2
TGTGCCATCAGTGAGGGGACAGGGGACAACTATGGCTACACCTTC
CAISEGTGDNYGYTF
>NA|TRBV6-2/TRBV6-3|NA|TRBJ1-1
TGTGCCAGCAGTTACTCCCTTCCAGTGGGCAGTGAAGCTTTCTTT
CASSYSLPVGSEAFF
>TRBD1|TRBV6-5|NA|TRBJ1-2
TGTGCCAGCAGTAGGGACAGGGACGGGTATGGCTACACCTTC
CASSRDRDGYGYTF